This T cell receptor (beta chain) was recorded in a study of spatial heterogeneity in lung cancer. Germline assignment: CDR1 MNHEY and CDR2 SMNVEV (reference sequence). CDR3 length equals 14 residues. Trimming cost V 2 bases and J 4 bases, with 12 bases left between them. TCRdb re-called the 5' RACE reads with MiXCR, one entry per CDR3 protein. Among about 12,000 distinct CDR3 sequences listed, about 6% were seen once. This clonotype was seen at least ten times. Because this beta chain is a stray read in a library intended to capture alpha chains, its abundance should not be given much weight. Indicated time point: sample taken at primary tumor resection. Whole RNA obtained from tumor, nontumor lung or frozen PBMC underwent sequencing without sorting.

The sequence came from a male donor with early-stage non-small cell lung cancer. This sequence joins TRBV27 and TRBJ2-7, with D possibly TRBD2 on 5 matching bases. The material was normal lung tissue next to the tumor, obtained at surgery. Here the CDR3 DNA reads TGTGCCAGCAGTTTACCCGGAGGCAGGTACGAGCAGTACTTC. Translation gives CASSLPGGRYEQYF.